These 22 T cell receptor beta chains originate from one sample sequenced in a study of Ad26.COV2.S vaccination and SARS-CoV-2 variants (dated by TCRdb to the early 2020s). Library method: the immunoSEQ multiplex PCR assay. TCRdb's version of the immuneACCESS table is confined to in-frame rearrangements and falls short of the full clone set. An unresolved V gene accounts for under half of the shortfall where checked; the remainder is of unknown origin. The sample contains a few hundred thousand clones, around 87% of them found a single time. Of the sample, 3.5% to 4% falls within the top ten clones. The meaning of the sample's treatment or condition label: about 20 received Ad26.COV2.S at low or high dose, single or two shots; about 5 received placebo; per-sample allocation not given. Repertoires of vaccine and placebo recipients were sequenced from samples collected on day 63 after the first injection.

The specimen was peripheral blood, collected in a trial of Ad26.COV2.S vaccine versus placebo. The source of these receptors is a person between 18 and 60 years old who received the Ad26.COV2.S COVID-19 vaccine or a placebo.

Concerning this clone: The sample carries other DNA sequences with the same CDR3. The chain couples TRBV7-3 to TRBJ2-1, with D perhaps TRBD2 (5 bases). CDR3 length: 15 residues. V gave up 1 base and J gave up 1 base, with 8 bases separating them. Germline-derived CDR1 and CDR2 are SGHTA and FQGTGA. CDR3 coding DNA: TGTGCCAGCAGCTTAAATGCGGGTTCCTACAATGAGCAGTTCTTC. Protein product: CASSLNAGSYNEQFF.

The V gene is TRBV5-4, the J gene TRBJ2-1, with D unclear. This CDR3 contains 13 residues. The V gene lost 3 bases and the J gene lost 5 bases, with 9 bases spanning the gap. The germline gives CDR1 SGHNT, CDR2 YYREEE (reference sequence). CDR3 sequence reads: CASSSGRNNEQFF. The CDR3 DNA sequence: TGTGCCAGCAGCTCCGGACGGAACAATGAGCAGTTCTTC.

The genes are TRBV4-3 and TRBJ1-4; 11 positions match TRBD1. J gave up 4 bases and V 3 bases, and 4 bases lay outside the gene matches. The length of the CDR3 is 16 residues. Germline values: CDR1 LGHNA, CDR2 YSLEER. The CDR3 protein is CASSHGQGAGNEKLFF. CDR3 nucleotide sequence: TGCGCCAGCAGCCATGGACAGGGGGCGGGTAATGAAAAACTGTTTTTT.

This chain uses TRBV18 with TRBJ1-3; D call uncertain. Germline CDR1 and CDR2: KGHSH and LQKENI. Trimming stripped 3 bases from V and 0 bases from J, with 15 bases between. The CDR3 is made up of 17 amino acids. The CDR3 region has the DNA TGTGCCAGCTCACCGGTTCAAATAGGAGCCTCTGGAAACACCATATATTTT. Its translation is CASSPVQIGASGNTIYF.

The CDR3 protein is CASGRGTGGGFYGYTF. In nucleotides, the CDR3 is TGTGCTAGTGGTAGGGGGACAGGGGGTGGATTTTATGGCTACACCTTC. The chain couples TRBV12-5 to TRBJ1-2; 11 bases line up with TRBD1. Germline CDR1 reads LGHNT; CDR2 reads FRNRAP. The CDR3 length is 16 residues. V trimming: 5 bases; J trimming: 5 bases; junction bases outside the gene matches: 10.

V gene TRBV7-9 combines with J gene TRBJ2-7, with D maybe TRBD1 (6 bases). With 7 bases removed from V and 1 base from J, the gap between germline ends came to 14 bases. CDR3 length: 14 amino acids. Germline V CDR1 and CDR2: SEHNR, FQNEAQ (reference sequence). The CDR3 nucleotides are TGTGCCAGCACCAGCTCGGACAGATCCTACGAGCAGTACTTC. Translating it yields CASTSSDRSYEQYF.

This clone was seen at least ten times. CDR3 DNA sequence: TGCGCCAGCACCGTGCAAAACGGGGGGCTCGACACCGGGGAGCTGTTTTTT. Translating gives CASTVQNGGLDTGELFF. The chain carries TRBV5-1 and TRBJ2-2, with D possibly matching TRBD2 (7 bases). Trimming removed 6 bases from V and 3 bases from J, with 21 bases in between. The CDR3 has 17 residues. Germline V gene lookup returns CDR1 SGHRS and CDR2 YFSETQ.

The chain recombines TRBV19 with TRBJ2-4, with D maybe TRBD2 (6 bases). CDR1 and CDR2 from the germline V gene are LNHDA and SQIVND (reference sequence). The CDR3 runs 13 residues. Deletions cut 7 bases from V and 7 bases from J, with 14 bases between. CDR3 region: CASTDPRGNIQYF. For the CDR3, the DNA is TGTGCCAGTACCGACCCCCGGGGGAACATTCAGTACTTC.

This clone was observed a single time. V gene TRBV5-6 combines with J gene TRBJ2-5, with TRBD2 identical over 11 bases. From germline, CDR1 is SGHDT and CDR2 YYEEEE. CDR3 length equals 15 residues. V lost 1 base to trimming and J lost 4 bases; unmatched junction nucleotides: 3. The CDR3, as DNA: TGTGCCAGCAGCTTGCCAACTAGCGGGGGAGAGACCCAGTACTTC. It specifies CASSLPTSGGETQYF. The complete variable domain, with remaining parts taken from reference TRBV5-6 and TRBJ2-5, reads DAGVTQSPTHLIKTRGQQVTLRCSPKSGHDTVSWYQQALGQGPQFIFQYYEEEERQRGNFPDRFSGHQFPNYSSELNVNALLLGDSALYLCASSLPTSGGETQYFGPGTRLLVL.

The chain has TRBV5-5 and TRBJ2-5; D unresolved. CDR3 length: 14 residues. Trimming took 4 bases from V and 4 from J, leaving 14 bases between them. Germline CDR1 SGHKS, CDR2 YYEKEE (reference sequence). As DNA, the CDR3 is TGTGCCAGCAGCCCAACGCAACCCGGAGAGACCCAGTACTTC. It is translated as CASSPTQPGETQYF. Drawing the rest from reference TRBV5-5 and TRBJ2-5, the complete variable domain is DAGVTQSPTHLIKTRGQQVTLRCSPISGHKSVSWYQQVLGQGPQFIFQYYEKEERGRGNFPDRFSARQFPNYSSELNVNALLLGDSALYLCASSPTQPGETQYFGPGTRLLVL.

This clone was observed a single time. The V and J genes are TRBV11-2 and TRBJ2-5; 7 bases are a match to TRBD1. V trimming: 6 bases; J trimming: 7 bases; junction bases outside the gene matches: 8. The CDR3 runs to 13 residues. Germline assignment: CDR1 SGHAT and CDR2 FQNNGV. CDR3 sequence: CASSTGTAGTQYF. Written as DNA, the CDR3 is TGTGCCAGCAGTACCGGGACAGCCGGGACCCAGTACTTC.

The chain uses TRBV3-1 (or the pseudogene TRBV3-2) and TRBJ2-7; D gene ambiguous. This CDR3 has 13 amino acids. Germline V gene lookup returns CDR1 LGHDT and CDR2 YNNKEL (reference sequence). Trimming took 0 bases from V and 7 from J, leaving 10 bases between them. The CDR3 here is CASSQELAQEQYF. For the CDR3, the DNA is TGTGCCAGCAGCCAAGAGTTGGCTCAGGAGCAGTACTTC.

Concerning this clone: Since a much larger clone is just one base distant, this may be a read error. The same CDR3 can be traced to other DNA sequences in this sample. The chain recombines TRBV6-5 with TRBJ2-7, with 9 positions matching TRBD1. CDR3 length equals 14 residues. Trimming at V came to 5 bases and at J to 3 bases, leaving 5 bases not matched to a gene. Germline V CDR1 and CDR2: MNHEY, SVGAGI. The CDR3 coding sequence is TGTGCCAGCAGTCCCGGGACAGGGAGCTACGAGCAGTACTTC. Encoded protein: CASSPGTGSYEQYF.

This chain uses TRBV7-9 with TRBJ2-5, with 10 bases matching TRBD2. The J segment lost 4 bases and the V segment lost 5 bases, leaving 10 bases of the junction unmatched. Germline V gene sequence: CDR1 SEHNR, CDR2 FQNEAQ (reference sequence). The CDR3 loop spans 16 amino acids. The CDR3 nucleotides are TGTGCCAGCAGCCCCTTAGCGGGGGGTTGGGCAGAGACCCAGTACTTC. Residues: CASSPLAGGWAETQYF.

This clone was seen a few times. The chain is built from TRBV28 and TRBJ1-2, with TRBD1 matching 12 bases. The CDR3 is 15 amino acids. Unmatched junction bases numbered 7, after V lost 5 bases and J lost 6 bases. Germline V gene data show CDR1 as MDHEN and CDR2 as SYDVKM. CDR3 amino acids: CASSSPGQGANGYTF. In DNA, the CDR3 is TGTGCCAGCAGTAGTCCGGGACAGGGGGCTAATGGCTACACCTTC.

This chain connects TRBV15 to TRBJ2-5; no clear D gene. Trimming pared 1 base from V and 1 base from J, leaving 13 bases between. The CDR3 totals 16 residues. CDR1 is LNHNV and CDR2 is YYDKDF in the germline V gene (reference sequence). The CDR3: CATSRGNSGVQETQYF. The CDR3 DNA is TGTGCCACCAGCAGAGGAAATTCTGGGGTCCAAGAGACCCAGTACTTC.

This chain joins TRBV4-2 and TRBJ2-7; D uncertain. The CDR3 covers 14 residues. V was pared by 0 bases and J by 0 bases, with 6 bases between. Germline values: CDR1 LGHNA, CDR2 YNFKEQ. The CDR3 DNA follows: TGTGCCAGCAGCCAAGAGGTAAGCTCCTACGAGCAGTACTTC. Amino acids: CASSQEVSSYEQYF.

CDR3 in DNA: TGTGCCTGGAGTTTAGGGCAGGGTGGACAGCCCCAGCATTTT. This encodes CAWSLGQGGQPQHF. The genes are TRBV30 and TRBJ1-5; possibly TRBD1 for D (5 bases). The germline V and J ends were trimmed by 2 bases and 7 bases, with 15 bases remaining between them. This CDR3 region has 14 residues. Germline CDR1 and CDR2: GTSNPN and SVGIG (reference sequence).

CDR3 sequence reads: CASRRGEGPEQYF. The CDR3 nucleotides are TGTGCCAGCAGACGGGGAGAAGGGCCCGAGCAGTACTTC. V is TRBV6-5 and J is TRBJ2-7, with D maybe TRBD2 (5 bases). Germline values: CDR1 MNHEY, CDR2 SVGAGI. The CDR3 has 13 amino acids. V lost 6 bases and J 6 bases, leaving 15 bases between the germline ends.

The chain couples TRBV29-1 to TRBJ2-1; D is uncertain. The CDR3 runs 13 residues. CDR1 and CDR2 from the germline V gene are SQVTM and ANQGSEA. V lost 3 bases to trimming and J lost 5 bases, with 11 bases between them. CDR3 residues: CSVELLTNNEQFF. The CDR3 DNA follows: TGCAGCGTTGAGCTACTCACTAACAATGAGCAGTTCTTC.

This clone has a handful of counts. V usage is TRBV6-6 and J usage is TRBJ2-3; D remains ambiguous. Trimming pared 2 bases from V and 5 bases from J, leaving 5 bases between. This CDR3 has 12 residues. Germline V CDR1 and CDR2: MNHNY, SVGAGI (reference sequence). The CDR3 coding sequence is TGTGCCAGCAGTTACGGGGAAGATACGCAGTATTTT. Amino acids: CASSYGEDTQYF.

This clone was seen only a few times. The chain has TRBV9 and TRBJ2-7; tentatively, D is TRBD2 (6 bases). V gave up 4 bases and J gave up 6 bases, with 17 bases separating them. This CDR3 comprises 14 residues. Per the germline V gene, CDR1 is SGDLS and CDR2 is YYNGEE. The DNA of the CDR3 is TGTGCCAGCAGCCCGAAGGCTATGGGAGGCGAGCAGTACTTC. Translating gives CASSPKAMGGEQYF.